What follows are 27 T cell receptor beta chains derived from one specimen sequenced in a study of cytomegalovirus exposure and HLA in healthy donors. Only in-frame clones appear in the TCRdb table, and some are missing; sequencing was by immunoSEQ multiplex PCR. The table records 50,000 to 65,000 clones, roughly 94% of them present only once. Sequencing used PBMCs. These receptors all come from a woman aged 18-35 years in good health and CMV-seropositive.

The gene calls are TRBV14 and TRBJ2-7; no reliable D call. This CDR3 is 12 amino acids long. CDR1 is SGHDN and CDR2 is FVKESK in the germline V gene. The V and J ends lost 2 bases and 6 bases respectively, with 8 bases between them. In DNA, the CDR3 is TGTGCCAGCAGCCAAAGAAACAGCGAGCAGTACTTC. Translated: CASSQRNSEQYF.

CDR3 sequence (DNA): TGCGCCAGCAGCCGGACAGGGGTTGAAGGGGCCCAGTACTTC. Translated, it gives CASSRTGVEGAQYF. V and J are TRBV4-1 and TRBJ2-5; 9 positions match TRBD1. The germline CDR1 and CDR2 sequences are MGHRA and YSYEKL. J lost 9 bases, V lost 4 bases, and 9 bases had no gene match. This CDR3 spans 14 amino acids.

The chain joins TRBV18 to TRBJ1-2, with unresolved D. The CDR3 runs 13 residues. Trimming took 6 bases from V and 5 from J, leaving 13 bases between them. Germline lookup yields CDR1 KGHSH and CDR2 LQKENI. CDR3 sequence: CASSLDGLYGYTF. The CDR3 DNA reads as TGTGCCAGCTCGCTAGACGGACTGTATGGCTACACCTTC.

The chain combines TRBV27 with TRBJ1-5; TRBD1 matches at 7 bases. J was trimmed by 1 base and V by 8 bases; bases with no gene match: 8. CDR3 length: 15 amino acids. Germline-derived CDR1 and CDR2 are MNHEY and SMNVEV (reference sequence). The CDR3 coding sequence is TGTGCCAGCTCTAGGGACAGATTGAGCAATCAGCCCCAGCATTTT. Translation: CASSRDRLSNQPQHF.

The chain uses TRBV28 and TRBJ2-3; 10 bases line up with TRBD2. The CDR3 is made up of 15 amino acids. Germline CDR1 and CDR2: MDHEN and SYDVKM. V gave up 3 bases and J gave up 1 base; unmatched junction bases: 1. CDR3 region: CASSLTSGRTDTQYF. DNA for the CDR3: TGTGCCAGCAGTTTGACTAGCGGGCGCACAGATACGCAGTATTTT.

This clone was seen once. The gene calls are TRBV7-2 and TRBJ1-2; no definite D call. CDR1 is SGHTA, CDR2 FQGNSA, per germline. The V end lost 1 base, the J end lost 1 base, and 4 bases lay between the germline ends. CDR3 size: 13 residues. CDR3 coding DNA: TGTGCCAGCAGCTTAGACATTAACTATGGCTACACCTTC. Translating gives CASSLDINYGYTF.

V is TRBV9 and J is TRBJ1-2; TRBD1 is a possible D gene (5 bases). The V gene's germline CDR1 is SGDLS and CDR2 YYNGEE. Trimming left V 4 bases short and J 4 bases short, with 17 bases between. The CDR3 length is 15 residues. The CDR3 DNA reads TGTGCCAGCAGCCTAGGACATTCTCAATCCTATGGCTACACCTTC. It codes for CASSLGHSQSYGYTF. The full variable domain, its missing parts supplied by reference TRBV9 and TRBJ1-2, is DSGVTQTPKHLITATGQRVTLRCSPRSGDLSVYWYQQSLDQGLQFLIQYYNGEERAKGNILERFSAQQFPDLHSELNLSSLELGDSALYFCASSLGHSQSYGYTFGSGTRLTVV.

The chain is built from TRBV11-2 and TRBJ2-1; 10 bases are shared with TRBD2. Looked up from germline, CDR1 is SGHAT and CDR2 is FQNNGV. J was trimmed by 15 bases and V by 4 bases; bases with no gene match: 9. CDR3 size: 13 residues. The CDR3 coding sequence is TGTGCCAGCAGCTCCACCGGGACTAGCGATTGGTTCTTC. It codes for CASSSTGTSDWFF.

This clone turned up a few times. The chain employs TRBV2 and TRBJ2-2; a possible D gene is TRBD2 (6 bases). The germline V gene has CDR1 SNHLY and CDR2 FYNNEI. Deletions cut 2 bases from V and 5 bases from J, with 12 bases between. This CDR3 region has 15 residues. The CDR3 DNA reads TGTGCCAGCAGTGAAAACGGGAGAGATACCGGGGAGCTGTTTTTT. It translates to CASSENGRDTGELFF.

This clone was seen once. The rearrangement uses TRBV28 and TRBJ2-2; no clear D gene. The germline V gene encodes CDR1 MDHEN and CDR2 SYDVKM. Trimming removed 4 bases from V and 2 bases from J, with 11 bases in between. The CDR3 sequence is 15 residues long. For the CDR3, the DNA is TGTGCCAGCAGTTACTCCGGTGCCAACACCGGGGAGCTGTTTTTT. It translates to CASSYSGANTGELFF.

The chain employs TRBV28 and TRBJ1-2, with 7 bases identical to TRBD1. The CDR3 is 16 amino acids. The V gene's germline CDR1 is MDHEN and CDR2 SYDVKM. Trimming cost V 7 bases and J 4 bases; bases outside gene matches: 15. In DNA form, the CDR3 reads TGTGCCAGCAATTATGGTAGGGGGCCGCATGTCTATGGCTACACCTTC. Residues: CASNYGRGPHVYGYTF.

The genes are TRBV28 and TRBJ2-4; D might be TRBD2 (6 bases). Germline V lookup: CDR1 MDHEN, CDR2 SYDVKM. V shed 3 bases and J shed 7 bases, with 7 bases lying between them. This CDR3 comprises 12 residues. CDR3 residues: CASSFRENIQYF. The CDR3 nucleotides are TGTGCCAGCAGTTTCCGGGAGAACATTCAGTACTTC. Drawing the rest from reference TRBV28 and TRBJ2-4, the complete variable domain is DVKVTQSSRYLVKRTGEKVFLECVQDMDHENMFWYRQDPGLGLRLIYFSYDVKMKEKGDIPEGYSVSREKKERFSLILESASTNQTSMYLCASSFRENIQYFGAGTRLSVL.

The chain carries TRBV5-1 and TRBJ2-3; maybe TRBD2 (6 bases). The V gene's germline CDR1 is SGHRS and CDR2 YFSETQ. With 3 bases removed from V and 2 bases from J, the gap between germline ends came to 16 bases. The CDR3 totals 16 residues. CDR3 DNA sequence: TGCGCCAGCAGCTCCCGGGGTAGCGGTCACACAGATACGCAGTATTTT. It is translated as CASSSRGSGHTDTQYF.

V gene TRBV6-1 combines with J gene TRBJ1-3; a weak D match, TRBD1 (6 bases). V lost 6 bases, J lost 0 bases, and 12 bases lay in between. This CDR3 is built from 15 residues. Germline CDR1 is MNHNS and CDR2 is SASEGT. CDR3 residues: CASRDRPNSGNTIYF. In DNA form, the CDR3 reads TGTGCCAGCAGAGACAGGCCCAACTCTGGAAACACCATATATTTT.

V is TRBV2 and J is TRBJ1-3; D might be TRBD1 (5 bases). The CDR3 extends over 15 amino acids. V was trimmed by 2 bases and J by 2 bases, leaving 10 bases between them. CDR1 is SNHLY, CDR2 FYNNEI, per germline. CDR3 sequence (DNA): TGTGCCAGCAGTGAATCAGGGATGACTGGAAACACCATATATTTT. Amino acids: CASSESGMTGNTIYF.

This sequence joins TRBV4-2 and TRBJ2-1, with D unclear. The V end lost 4 bases, the J end lost 0 bases, and 13 bases lay between the germline ends. Germline V gene lookup returns CDR1 LGHNA and CDR2 YNFKEQ. The CDR3 has 16 amino acids. The CDR3 reads CASSLNPWSSYNEQFF. DNA of the CDR3: TGTGCCAGCAGCCTGAACCCCTGGAGCTCCTACAATGAGCAGTTCTTC.

The chain recombines TRBV15 with TRBJ2-2, with 10 positions matching TRBD2. This CDR3 region has 16 residues. The V and J ends lost 1 base and 5 bases, in that order; junction bases with no gene match: 4. The V gene's germline CDR1 is LNHNV and CDR2 YYDKDF (reference sequence). The CDR3 loop reads CATSRGLAGETGELFF. The CDR3 region has the DNA TGTGCCACCAGCAGAGGTCTAGCGGGAGAGACCGGGGAGCTGTTTTTT.

This chain connects TRBV5-1 to TRBJ2-3; 8 bases line up with TRBD1. The CDR3 covers 15 residues. Germline CDR1 reads SGHRS; CDR2 reads YFSETQ. The V gene end was trimmed by 3 bases and the J gene end by 5 bases; junction bases not matched to a gene: 8. As DNA, the CDR3 is TGCGCCAGCAGCTCAGAAAACAGGGGGATAGATACGCAGTATTTT. Translating it yields CASSSENRGIDTQYF.

This chain connects TRBV6-1 to TRBJ2-1; D unresolved. CDR1 MNHNS and CDR2 SASEGT come from the germline V gene. Trimming took 0 bases from V and 0 from J, leaving 12 bases between them. The CDR3 length is 17 residues. The CDR3 DNA reads TGTGCCAGCAGTGAAGCCCTCGTGTGGAGCTCCTACAATGAGCAGTTCTTC. Its protein product is CASSEALVWSSYNEQFF.

This rearrangement joins TRBV27 to TRBJ1-5; possible D gene TRBD1, 6 bases. The germline V and J ends were trimmed by 5 bases and 2 bases, with 13 bases remaining between them. The CDR3 totals 15 residues. The germline V gene encodes CDR1 MNHEY and CDR2 SMNVEV (reference sequence). CDR3 sequence reads: CASSMAGVRNQPQHF. CDR3 sequence (DNA): TGTGCCAGCAGTATGGCAGGGGTACGCAATCAGCCCCAGCATTTT.

This rearrangement joins TRBV5-1 to TRBJ2-3; TRBD2 matches 10 bases. The V segment lost 2 bases and the J segment 5 bases; nucleotides outside the gene matches: 2. Germline V lookup: CDR1 SGHRS, CDR2 YFSETQ. The CDR3 is 14 residues long. DNA for the CDR3: TGCGCCAGCAGCTTCCTAGCGGGAGAAGATACGCAGTATTTT. Translating gives CASSFLAGEDTQYF.

This chain connects TRBV11-2 to TRBJ2-1, with 10 bases matching TRBD2. There are 19 residues in the CDR3. The trim removed 3 bases at V and 3 bases at J, leaving 14 bases unmatched. CDR1 is SGHAT and CDR2 is FQNNGV in the germline V gene. CDR3 in DNA: TGTGCCAGCAGCTTCTCCCAGCGGGGGGGGACGGTAGTCTACAATGAGCAGTTCTTC. This sequence encodes CASSFSQRGGTVVYNEQFF.

This chain joins TRBV30 and TRBJ2-3; 7 bases match TRBD1. CDR3 length: 14 amino acids. Trimming cost V 4 bases and J 7 bases; bases outside gene matches: 11. Per germline, CDR1 GTSNPN and CDR2 SVGIG (reference sequence). CDR3 DNA sequence: TGTGCCTGGATGCCGGGACAGATTACTCATACGCAGTATTTT. It encodes CAWMPGQITHTQYF.

The chain uses TRBV29-1 and TRBJ2-3; 11 bases align to TRBD2. The V segment lost 2 bases and the J segment 5 bases; nucleotides outside the gene matches: 6. Germline loops: CDR1 SQVTM, CDR2 ANQGSEA. CDR3 length: 15 amino acids. This CDR3 reads CSVESLAGARDTQYF. CDR3 in DNA: TGCAGCGTTGAATCACTAGCGGGAGCGCGAGATACGCAGTATTTT.

The chain carries TRBV6-1 and TRBJ2-2; maybe TRBD2 (6 bases). CDR1 is MNHNS, CDR2 SASEGT, per germline. V gave up 2 bases and J gave up 1 base, with 11 bases separating them. The CDR3 runs to 16 residues. The CDR3 protein is CASSEPSGRNTGELFF. The CDR3 nucleotides read TGTGCCAGCAGTGAACCCTCCGGGAGGAACACCGGGGAGCTGTTTTTT.

In nucleotides, the CDR3 is TGTGCCAGCAGTAGGACAGGGGTTAAGGGCTACACCTTC. Encoded protein: CASSRTGVKGYTF. The chain carries TRBV28 and TRBJ1-2, with 9 bases identical to TRBD1. This CDR3 is 13 amino acids long. V was clipped by 5 bases and J by 8 bases; unmatched bases: 6. CDR1 is MDHEN, CDR2 SYDVKM, per germline.

The CDR3 protein is CASSLDGQGAYEQYF. CDR3 DNA sequence: TGCGCCAGCAGCTTGGATGGGCAGGGGGCCTACGAGCAGTACTTC. J is TRBJ2-7 and V is TRBV5-1; TRBD1 agrees at 7 bases. J was trimmed by 2 bases and V by 0 bases; bases with no gene match: 5. The germline CDR1 and CDR2 sequences are SGHRS and YFSETQ. This CDR3 is 15 amino acids long.